The present T cell receptor (beta chain) was sequenced within a study of T cell responses to AZD1222 COVID-19 vaccine (dated by TCRdb to about 2021). About the full investigation: TCR sequencing was performed for fewer than 250 trial participants, of whom roughly 200 were given two doses of AZD1222 and about 25 were given two doses of MenACWY control vaccine. Trial participants were enrolled by age into subgroups of 18-55, 56-69 and 70-plus years, and around 150, 28 and 57 TCR-sequenced participants, respectively, were included in these subgroups. Overall study outcomes, separate from this receptor: The whole spike protein was spanned by vaccine-associated CD4 TCRs, and dominant responses were seen in regions 160-218 and 743-854. Because no samples from the day 14 peak response were available, repertoires could be characterized only after the peak T cell response. Reportedly, close to half of the unique spike-specific TCRs recognized epitopes lying outside the regions that are mutated in the B.1.351 and B.1.1.7 variants. In the small 56-69-year group, the increase in depth fell short of significance, most likely because of low power. Only a handful of AZD1222 recipients were SARS-CoV-2 seropositive at baseline, limiting conclusions about previously exposed vaccinees. Participants were mostly white British and included more females than males, and it was suggested by the authors that clonal diversity may have been underestimated. A significant rise in spike-specific TCR breadth and depth was observed after two AZD1222 doses relative to day 0 and relative to MenACWY recipients.

Trimming removed 7 bases from V and 6 bases from J, leaving 1 base between the germline ends. The germline V gene sets CDR1 to SGDLS and CDR2 to YYNGEE. CDR3 length: 8 amino acids, cysteine to phenylalanine. Only the CDR3 DNA is retained, 24 bases long and in frame from the first base. The CDR3 regions of human TCRbeta chains were analyzed by immunosequencing. The paper's processing steps were these. TCRs in the repertoires were matched against a reference library of SARS-CoV-2-specific TCRs that had been generated with the MIRA antigen-specificity platform. Breadth was defined as the fraction of unique TCRs that were SARS-CoV-2-associated. Depth was defined as the fraction of total T cells that were SARS-CoV-2-associated. Using the MIRA data, each spike-specific TCR was mapped to the spike region that the TCR reacts to and placed in a CD4 or CD8 class. Log10-transformed breadth and depth values were compared by one-way ANOVA with Sidak's multiple comparisons tests. The immuneACCESS repertoire file appears here via TCRdb, limited to in-frame rearrangements. These files lack a portion of the clones; in checked studies, under half of the deficit traces to unresolved V genes, and the cause of the others is not known. The V and J calls and clone size are taken from that table; D and trimming were inferred from the DNA. The sample includes over 110,000 clones, with roughly 93% observed a single time. The ten largest clones capture approximately 9% of the sample.

The time point label on this specimen signifies: about 28 days (+/-7) after the second vaccine dose. AZD1222 recipients whose second dose came at about 4 weeks and those whose second dose came at about 12 weeks were combined into one group, since spike-specific TCR depth and breadth did not differ between the two schedules. Samples from vaccinated people were obtained from the UK trials COV001 and COV002, which included a single-blind randomized controlled phase 2/3 trial of AZD1222 (ChAdOx1 nCoV-19) in healthy adults. For TCRbeta chain sequencing, PBMC samples were collected from trial participants at day 0 and at day 28 after the second dose. There are a few counts of this clone. Its antigen specificity is not known. No much larger clone exists at a distance of one base, and base qualities are not known.

The clonotype originates from an adult who received the AZD1222 COVID-19 vaccine. The chain is encoded by TRBV9 joined to TRBJ1-2, with the D gene not confidently named. The material was peripheral blood, obtained 28 days after the second AZD1222 dose. The CDR3 is CASDGYTF. The DNA is as follows: TGTGCCAGCGATGGCTACACCTTC.